These 5 T cell receptor beta chains share one sample of origin, sequenced in a study of CD8 T cells in Susac syndrome. When the RNA was reverse transcribed, random hexamers were used with an input of about 0.5 to 1 ug. TCRdb itself ran the immunoSEQ multiplex PCR reads through MiXCR, one entry per CDR3 protein. The repertoire has 130,000 or so distinct CDR3 sequences, around 86% of them found once; the top ten carry roughly 0.5%. The sample was CD8+ T cells from PBMCs. These receptors all stem from a human donor with multiple sclerosis.

J is TRBJ2-7 and V is TRBV7-6; D is possibly TRBD1 (5 bases). Germline CDR1 and CDR2: SGHVS and FNYEAQ. This CDR3 comprises 15 residues. Trimming left V 5 bases short and J 4 bases short, with 18 bases between. CDR3 DNA: TGTGCCAGCAGCCGGGCAGGGATGGACCCTTACGAGCAGTACTTC. It yields the protein CASSRAGMDPYEQYF. The variable domain in full, with the rest retrieved from reference TRBV7-6 and TRBJ2-7, is GAGVSQSPRYKVTKRGQDVALRCDPISGHVSLYWYRQALGQGPEFLTYFNYEAQQDKSGLPNDRFSAERPEGSISTLTIQRTEQRDSAMYRCASSRAGMDPYEQYFGPGTRLTVT.

Comment on this clonotype: The CDR3 does not end in the conserved phenylalanine or tryptophan, so this is likely a read error. The V gene is TRBV27, the J gene TRBJ1-1, with 10 bases that match TRBD1. Per germline, CDR1 MNHEY and CDR2 SMNVEV (reference sequence). V shed 8 bases and J 0 bases; nucleotides not matched to a gene: 6. The CDR3 covers 15 residues. This CDR3 is CASRDRGRLNTEAFL. The CDR3 region has the DNA TGTGCCAGCCGTGACAGGGGGCGATTGAACACTGAAGCTTTCCTT.

Only a few counts were recorded for this clonotype. As DNA, the CDR3 is TGTGCCAGCAGCAGGGGAATGGTAGATACGCAGTATTTT. Encoded protein: CASSRGMVDTQYF. This chain links TRBV7-6 with TRBJ2-3; TRBD1 might be the D (5 bases). The germline V and J ends were trimmed by 5 bases and 5 bases, with 11 bases remaining between them. The CDR3 is 13 residues long. In germline, CDR1 is SGHVS, CDR2 FNYEAQ.

J is TRBJ2-2 and V is TRBV7-9, with 8 nucleotides matching TRBD2. The trim removed 10 bases at V and 4 bases at J, leaving 8 bases unmatched. CDR3 length: 14 residues. Germline V gene data show CDR1 as SEHNR and CDR2 as FQNEAQ (reference sequence). The CDR3 here is CAITGTSGTGELFF. For the CDR3, the DNA is TGTGCCATCACGGGGACTAGTGGCACCGGGGAGCTGTTTTTT.

In DNA, the CDR3 is TGTGCCAGCAGGACAGGGGATCAGCCCCAGCATTTT. It encodes CASRTGDQPQHF. The chain carries TRBV5-5 and TRBJ1-5, with TRBD1 identical over 8 bases. The germline gives CDR1 SGHKS, CDR2 YYEKEE (reference sequence). This CDR3 is built from 12 residues. V lost 5 bases and J lost 5; bases outside the gene matches: 0. Combining the CDR3 with reference TRBV5-5 and TRBJ1-5 gives the whole variable domain DAGVTQSPTHLIKTRGQQVTLRCSPISGHKSVSWYQQVLGQGPQFIFQYYEKEERGRGNFPDRFSARQFPNYSSELNVNALLLGDSALYLCASRTGDQPQHFGDGTRLSIL.